This paragraph covers one TCR beta chain sequence. The sample belongs to a study of shared clonotypes between healthy human individuals. The germline CDR1 and CDR2 sequences are MNHEY and SMNVEV (reference sequence). This CDR3 has 19 amino acids. V was clipped by 1 base and J by 6 bases; unmatched bases: 20. Assay used: immunoSEQ multiplex PCR; TCRdb lists only in-frame clones, some missing. The repertoire has approximately 2.3 million clones, 85% to 95% of them found once; the top ten carry around 0.4%. This chain connects TRBV27 to TRBJ2-7; 8 nucleotides agree with TRBD2. The clonotype was recovered from a man aged 18 to 30 in good health. Some clones in this sample may be carry-over from other donors' samples. Sequences were obtained from naive CD4+ T cells from PBMCs. Documented subset: CD45RA+ positively selected. The chain's CDR3 is CASSLWQGPSGTRVSEQYF. CDR3 bases: TGTGCCAGCAGTTTATGGCAGGGCCCCTCCGGGACTAGGGTCTCCGAGCAGTACTTC.